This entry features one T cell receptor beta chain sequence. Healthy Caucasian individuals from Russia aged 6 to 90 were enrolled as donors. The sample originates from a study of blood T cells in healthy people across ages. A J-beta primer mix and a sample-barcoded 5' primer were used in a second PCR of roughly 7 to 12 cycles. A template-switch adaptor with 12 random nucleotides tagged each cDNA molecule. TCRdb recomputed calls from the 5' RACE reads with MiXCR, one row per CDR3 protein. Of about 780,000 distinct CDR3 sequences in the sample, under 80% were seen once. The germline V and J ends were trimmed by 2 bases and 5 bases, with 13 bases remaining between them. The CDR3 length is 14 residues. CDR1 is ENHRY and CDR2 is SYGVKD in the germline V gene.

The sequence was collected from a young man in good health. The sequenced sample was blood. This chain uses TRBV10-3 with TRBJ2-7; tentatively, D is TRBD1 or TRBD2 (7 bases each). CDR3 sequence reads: CAISEAQGGDEQYF. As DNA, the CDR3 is TGTGCCATCAGTGAGGCTCAGGGGGGGGACGAGCAGTACTTC.